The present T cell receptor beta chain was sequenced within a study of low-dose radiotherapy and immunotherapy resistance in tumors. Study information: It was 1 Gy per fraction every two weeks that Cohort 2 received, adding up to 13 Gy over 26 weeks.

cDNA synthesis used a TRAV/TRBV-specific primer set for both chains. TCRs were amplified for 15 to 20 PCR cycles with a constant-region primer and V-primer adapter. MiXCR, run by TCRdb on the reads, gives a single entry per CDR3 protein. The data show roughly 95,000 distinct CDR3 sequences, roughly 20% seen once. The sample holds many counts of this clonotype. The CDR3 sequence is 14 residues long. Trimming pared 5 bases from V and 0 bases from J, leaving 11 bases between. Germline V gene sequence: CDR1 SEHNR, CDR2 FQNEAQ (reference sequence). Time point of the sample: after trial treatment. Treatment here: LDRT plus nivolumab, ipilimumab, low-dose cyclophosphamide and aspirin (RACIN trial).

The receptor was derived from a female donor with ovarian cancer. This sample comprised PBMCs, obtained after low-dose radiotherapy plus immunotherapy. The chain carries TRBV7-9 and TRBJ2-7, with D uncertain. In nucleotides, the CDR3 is TGTGCCAGCAGCGCGTTTGGGGACTCCTACGAGCAGTACTTC. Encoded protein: CASSAFGDSYEQYF.